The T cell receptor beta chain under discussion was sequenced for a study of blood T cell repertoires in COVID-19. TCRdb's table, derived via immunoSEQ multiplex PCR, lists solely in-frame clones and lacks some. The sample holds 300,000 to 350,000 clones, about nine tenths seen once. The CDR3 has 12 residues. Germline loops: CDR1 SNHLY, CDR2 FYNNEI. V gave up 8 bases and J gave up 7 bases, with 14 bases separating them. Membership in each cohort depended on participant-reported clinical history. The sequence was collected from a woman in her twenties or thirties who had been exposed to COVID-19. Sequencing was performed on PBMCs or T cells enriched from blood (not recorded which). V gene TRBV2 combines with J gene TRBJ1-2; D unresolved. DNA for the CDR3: TGTGCCAGCGAAGGAGAGTTTATTGGCTACACCTTC. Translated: CASEGEFIGYTF.